This TCR beta chain was sequenced for a study of T cell responses to AZD1222 COVID-19 vaccine. Study results and limitations: All repertoire sampling was performed exclusively after the peak T cell response.

Some clones are missing from TCRdb's copy, which holds only in-frame ones; the method was immunoSEQ multiplex PCR. The sample has 120,000 or so clones; over 75% are singletons. Per germline, CDR1 LNHDA and CDR2 SQIVND (reference sequence). The V segment lost 5 bases and the J segment 2 bases; nucleotides outside the gene matches: 6. This CDR3 has 14 amino acids. Points on this clone: Antigen unknown.

The sequenced sample was peripheral blood, obtained on day 0 of AZD1222 vaccination. The receptor was isolated from an adult in good health. V and J are TRBV19 and TRBJ2-7, with 7 positions matching TRBD2. As DNA, the CDR3 is TGTGCCAGTAGTTTCGGGACTAACGCCTACGAGCAGTACTTC. Amino acids: CASSFGTNAYEQYF.